This T cell receptor (beta chain) derives from a study of T cell responses to AZD1222 COVID-19 vaccine. As regards this clone: Its matching antigen is unknown.

Regarding the study as a whole: Repertoire sampling occurred only after the peak T cell response. An increase in Spike-specific TCR breadth and depth was observed after two AZD1222 doses. There were mostly white British donors and more females than males, and clonal diversity was possibly underestimated.

Data came from immunoSEQ multiplex PCR; TCRdb stores just in-frame clones and leaves some out. This sample carries roughly 120,000 clones, 85% to 95% of them seen once, and the ten largest clones take around 5%. CDR1 SGHRS and CDR2 YFSETQ come from the germline V gene. With 0 bases removed from V and 6 bases from J, the gap between germline ends came to 12 bases. The length of the CDR3 is 14 residues. The sequence was obtained from an adult who received the AZD1222 COVID-19 vaccine. The starting material was peripheral blood, obtained 28 days after the second AZD1222 dose. The chain carries TRBV5-1 and TRBJ1-2; D gene uncertain. CDR3: CASSLAAAGDGYTF. DNA of the CDR3: TGCGCCAGCAGCTTGGCCGCGGCGGGAGATGGCTACACCTTC. The full variable domain, with the rest looked up from reference TRBV5-1 and TRBJ1-2, is KAGVTQTPRYLIKTRGQQVTLSCSPISGHRSVSWYQQTPGQGLQFLFEYFSETQRNKGNFPGRFSGRQFSNSRSEMNVSTLELGDSALYLCASSLAAAGDGYTFGSGTRLTVV.